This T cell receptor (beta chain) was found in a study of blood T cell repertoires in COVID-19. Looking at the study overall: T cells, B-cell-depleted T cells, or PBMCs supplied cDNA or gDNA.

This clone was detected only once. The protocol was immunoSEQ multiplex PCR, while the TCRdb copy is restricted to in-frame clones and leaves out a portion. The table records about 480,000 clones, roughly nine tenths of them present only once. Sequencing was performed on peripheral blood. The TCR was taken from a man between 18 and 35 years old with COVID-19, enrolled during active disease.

The CDR3: CASANRRHSNQPQHF. The CDR3 region has the DNA TGTGCCAGCGCTAACAGGCGGCATAGCAATCAGCCCCAGCATTTT. The V gene is TRBV6-5, the J gene TRBJ1-5; possible D gene TRBD1, 5 bases. The CDR3 extends over 15 amino acids. Trimming removed 8 bases from V and 0 bases from J, with 14 bases in between. Germline values: CDR1 MNHEY, CDR2 SVGAGI.